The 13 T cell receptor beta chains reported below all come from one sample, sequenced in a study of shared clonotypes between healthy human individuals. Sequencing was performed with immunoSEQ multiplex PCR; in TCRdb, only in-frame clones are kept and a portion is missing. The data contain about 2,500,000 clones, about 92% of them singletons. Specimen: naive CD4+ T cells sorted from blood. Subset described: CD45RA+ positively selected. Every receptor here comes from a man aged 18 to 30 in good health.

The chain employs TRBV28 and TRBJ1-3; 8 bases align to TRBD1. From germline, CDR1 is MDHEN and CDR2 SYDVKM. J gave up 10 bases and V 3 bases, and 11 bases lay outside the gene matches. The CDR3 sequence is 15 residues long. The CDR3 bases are TGTGCCAGCAGTTTGACCGGGACAGGAAAAGGGACCATATATTTT. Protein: CASSLTGTGKGTIYF.

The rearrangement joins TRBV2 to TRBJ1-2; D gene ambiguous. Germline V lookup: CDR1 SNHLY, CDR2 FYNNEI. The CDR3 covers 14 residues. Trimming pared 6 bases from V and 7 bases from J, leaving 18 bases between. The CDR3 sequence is CASRKGTGPRGYTF. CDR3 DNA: TGTGCCAGCAGGAAAGGAACGGGTCCACGTGGCTACACCTTC.

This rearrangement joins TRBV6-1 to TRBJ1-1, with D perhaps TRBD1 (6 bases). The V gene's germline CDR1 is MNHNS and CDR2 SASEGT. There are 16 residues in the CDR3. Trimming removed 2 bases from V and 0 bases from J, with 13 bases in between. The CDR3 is CASSEPGAAVNTEAFF. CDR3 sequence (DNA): TGTGCCAGCAGTGAACCGGGGGCGGCTGTGAACACTGAAGCTTTCTTT.

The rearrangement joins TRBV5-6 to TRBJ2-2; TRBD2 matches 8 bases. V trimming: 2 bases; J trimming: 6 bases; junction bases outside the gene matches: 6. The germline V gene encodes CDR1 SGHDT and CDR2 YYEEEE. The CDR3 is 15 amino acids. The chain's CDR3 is CASSLYGREAGELFF. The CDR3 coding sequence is TGTGCCAGCAGCTTATACGGGAGGGAAGCCGGGGAGCTGTTTTTT.

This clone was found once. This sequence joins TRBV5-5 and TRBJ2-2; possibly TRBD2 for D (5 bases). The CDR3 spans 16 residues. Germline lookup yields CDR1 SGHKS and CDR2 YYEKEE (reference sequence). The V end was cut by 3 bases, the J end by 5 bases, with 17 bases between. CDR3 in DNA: TGTGCCAGCAGCTATGACTATGCTCCCGGGACCGGGGAGCTGTTTTTT. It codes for CASSYDYAPGTGELFF.

This chain's CDR3 is CASSYGGRGEQFF. CDR3 DNA: TGTGCCAGCAGTTACGGGGGCCGGGGTGAGCAGTTCTTC. V and J are TRBV6-6 and TRBJ2-1, with D perhaps matching TRBD1 (6 bases). The CDR3 extends over 13 amino acids. CDR1 MNHNY and CDR2 SVGAGI come from the germline V gene (reference sequence). The V gene lost 2 bases and the J gene lost 9 bases, with 11 bases spanning the gap.

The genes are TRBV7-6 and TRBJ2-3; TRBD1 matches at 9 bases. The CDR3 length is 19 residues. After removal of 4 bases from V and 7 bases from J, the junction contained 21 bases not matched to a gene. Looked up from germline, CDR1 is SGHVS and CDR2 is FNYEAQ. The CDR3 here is CASSSRDRDFGPAMNTQYF. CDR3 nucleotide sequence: TGTGCCAGCAGCTCCCGGGACAGGGACTTTGGCCCGGCGATGAATACGCAGTATTTT.

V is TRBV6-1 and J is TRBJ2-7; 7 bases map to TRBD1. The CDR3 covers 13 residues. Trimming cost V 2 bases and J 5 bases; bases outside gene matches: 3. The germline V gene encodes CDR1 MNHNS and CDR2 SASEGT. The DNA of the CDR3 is TGTGCCAGCAGTGAATCGGGACAGAACGAGCAGTACTTC. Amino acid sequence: CASSESGQNEQYF.

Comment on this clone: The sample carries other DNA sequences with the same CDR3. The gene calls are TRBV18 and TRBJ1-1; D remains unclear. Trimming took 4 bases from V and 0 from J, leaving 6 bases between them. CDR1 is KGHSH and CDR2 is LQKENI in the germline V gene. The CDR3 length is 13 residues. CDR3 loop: CASSRELNTEAFF. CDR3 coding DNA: TGTGCCAGCTCACGCGAGTTGAACACTGAAGCTTTCTTT.

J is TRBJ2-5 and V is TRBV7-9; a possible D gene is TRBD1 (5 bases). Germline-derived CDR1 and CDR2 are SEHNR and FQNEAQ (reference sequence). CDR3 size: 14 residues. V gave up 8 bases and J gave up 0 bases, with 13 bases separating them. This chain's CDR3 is CASELGANQETQYF. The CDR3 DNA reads TGTGCCAGCGAGCTTGGGGCCAACCAAGAGACCCAGTACTTC.

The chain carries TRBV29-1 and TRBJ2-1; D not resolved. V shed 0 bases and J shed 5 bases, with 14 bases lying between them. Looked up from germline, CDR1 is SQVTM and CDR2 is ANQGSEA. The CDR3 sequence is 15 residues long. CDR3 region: CSVEEVWGKDNEQFF. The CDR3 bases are TGCAGCGTTGAAGAGGTATGGGGTAAGGACAATGAGCAGTTCTTC.

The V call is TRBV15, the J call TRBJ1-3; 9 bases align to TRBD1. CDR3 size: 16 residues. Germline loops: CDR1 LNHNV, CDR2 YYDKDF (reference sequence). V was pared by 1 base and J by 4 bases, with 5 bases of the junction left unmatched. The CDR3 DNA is TGTGCCACCAGCAGAGGGGGACAGGGATCCGGAAACACCATATATTTT. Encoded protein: CATSRGGQGSGNTIYF.

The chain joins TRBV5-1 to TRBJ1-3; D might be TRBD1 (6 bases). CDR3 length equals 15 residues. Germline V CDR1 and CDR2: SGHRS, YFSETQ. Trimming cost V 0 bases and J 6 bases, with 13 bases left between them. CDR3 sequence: CASSLGPGAENTIYF. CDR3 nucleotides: TGCGCCAGCAGCTTGGGGCCGGGGGCGGAAAACACCATATATTTT.